These 11 T cell receptor beta chains were all obtained from the same sample, sequenced in a study of vaccination and CD4 T cells after COVID-19. Their recognized antigens are unknown. With the Oncomine TCR Beta short-read assay, DNA from cultured CD4+ T cells was sequenced. Each CDR3 protein is one row after TCRdb ran MiXCR on the PCR reads. The sample contains around 15,000 distinct CDR3 sequences, roughly 40% of which appear only once. This sample's treatment: approximately nine-day PBMC culture with coronavirus spike peptide pools or control peptides (ViraFEST assay). Sequencing input: CD4+ T cells from blood, cultured in vitro. These receptor sequences come from a human donor who had recovered from COVID-19.

The rearrangement uses TRBV29-1 and TRBJ2-3; D call uncertain. Trimming took 6 bases from V and 2 from J, leaving 15 bases between them. Germline V gene lookup returns CDR1 SQVTM and CDR2 ANQGSEA. This CDR3 is 14 amino acids long. The DNA of the CDR3 is TGCAGCGTCCCGGTCGGCCAGTCCACAGATACGCAGTATTTT. It specifies CSVPVGQSTDTQYF.

This chain uses TRBV19 with TRBJ2-7; maybe TRBD1 (6 bases). The length of the CDR3 is 14 residues. Trimming removed 3 bases from V and 6 bases from J, with 15 bases in between. Germline CDR1 is LNHDA and CDR2 is SQIVND (reference sequence). The CDR3 DNA reads as TGTGCCAGTAGTATGCAGGGGCGAGGGGTCGAGCAGTACTTC. Its translation: CASSMQGRGVEQYF.

This chain links TRBV19 with TRBJ1-1, with D uncertain. The CDR3 contains 14 residues. Germline V gene sequence: CDR1 LNHDA, CDR2 SQIVND (reference sequence). Deletions cut 4 bases from V and 0 bases from J, with 9 bases between. CDR3 bases: TGTGCCAGTAGTAAGTCGGCTATGAACACTGAAGCTTTCTTT. The encoded protein is CASSKSAMNTEAFF.

In its sample, this clonotype was seen a few times. The chain is built from TRBV15 and TRBJ2-1, with 10 bases that match TRBD2. This CDR3 has 17 residues. Germline-derived CDR1 and CDR2 are LNHNV and YYDKDF (reference sequence). The ends lost 0 bases at V and 4 bases at J; junction bases unmatched: 6. This chain's CDR3 is CATSRDLTSGIYNEQFF. For the CDR3, the DNA is TGTGCCACCAGCAGAGACCTCACTAGCGGGATTTACAATGAGCAGTTCTTC.

There are a few counts of this clonotype. This chain links TRBV30 with TRBJ1-2, with D perhaps matching TRBD1 (5 bases). Germline V gene sequence: CDR1 GTSNPN, CDR2 SVGIG (reference sequence). V lost 0 bases and J lost 7, with 18 bases in between. This CDR3 spans 15 amino acids. CDR3 DNA sequence: TGTGCCTGGAGTGTACGTAGGCTAGCGGGGACTGGCTACACCTTC. Amino acid sequence: CAWSVRRLAGTGYTF.

V gene TRBV5-4 combines with J gene TRBJ2-3; TRBD2 matches at 13 bases. From germline, CDR1 is SGHNT and CDR2 YYREEE (reference sequence). Germline trimming cut 3 bases from V and 0 bases from J; bases unmatched to any gene: 10. This CDR3 region has 19 residues. CDR3 residues: CASSSGLAGAPTSTDTQYF. Here the CDR3 DNA reads TGTGCCAGCAGCTCCGGACTAGCGGGAGCCCCCACTAGCACAGATACGCAGTATTTT.

The chain recombines TRBV7-2 with TRBJ2-3; 7 bases match TRBD2. The CDR3 has 13 amino acids. After removal of 5 bases from V and 4 bases from J, the junction contained 3 bases not matched to a gene. In germline, CDR1 is SGHTA, CDR2 FQGNSA. The DNA of the CDR3 is TGTGCCAGCAGCGGACTAGGGCCAGATACGCAGTATTTT. This codes for CASSGLGPDTQYF.

The rearrangement joins TRBV5-1 to TRBJ2-3; 11 bases agree with TRBD2. The CDR3 is made up of 16 amino acids. Germline values: CDR1 SGHRS, CDR2 YFSETQ. V was pared by 4 bases and J by 2 bases, with 6 bases of the junction left unmatched. The CDR3: CASSPRTSGPTDTQYF. DNA for the CDR3: TGCGCCAGCAGCCCGAGGACTAGCGGGCCCACAGATACGCAGTATTTT.

The table lists this clonotype with a few counts. The J gene is TRBJ2-7, the V gene TRBV20-1, with 7 bases fitting TRBD2. The V gene's germline CDR1 is DFQATT and CDR2 SNEGSKA (reference sequence). V was clipped by 1 base and J by 0 bases; unmatched bases: 6. The CDR3 consists of 15 residues. DNA for the CDR3: TGCAGTGCTAGAGGGGTGCGGGGGAGCTCCTACGAGCAGTACTTC. It encodes CSARGVRGSSYEQYF.

The DNA of the CDR3 is TGTGCCAGCAGTTTATCGGCCAACACTGAAGCTTTCTTT. Translation: CASSLSANTEAFF. The chain employs TRBV28 and TRBJ1-1; no clear D gene. CDR1 MDHEN and CDR2 SYDVKM come from the germline V gene. The CDR3 has 13 amino acids. V was shortened by 1 base and J by 2 bases, with 5 bases between the two germline ends.

CDR3 nucleotide sequence: TGTGCCAGCAGCTCAATACGACGGGGGCGTTCACCCCTCCACTTT. Translated, it gives CASSSIRRGRSPLHF. V is TRBV7-2 and J is TRBJ1-6, with D possibly matching TRBD1 (6 bases). The CDR3 has 15 amino acids. Germline V CDR1 and CDR2: SGHTA, FQGNSA. The germline V and J ends were trimmed by 4 bases and 9 bases, with 16 bases remaining between them.